The clone carrying this T cell receptor (beta chain) appeared a few times. Its antigen is unidentified. This CDR3 has 12 amino acids. The germline V and J ends were trimmed by 6 bases and 7 bases, with 15 bases remaining between them. Germline CDR1 is DFQATT and CDR2 is SNEGSKA (reference sequence). Study-level results: The TCR gene usage of tumor memory CD4+ T cells clustered together with blood and lymph node memory CD4+ cells and with lymph node naive CD4+ cells.

TCRdb itself ran the 5' RACE reads through MiXCR, one entry per CDR3 protein. The sample yields 25,000 to 40,000 distinct CDR3 sequences, roughly a quarter seen once. This receptor was obtained from a female donor with breast cancer. The rearrangement joins TRBV20-1 to TRBJ1-2, with D possibly TRBD1 on 6 matching bases. Source material: memory CD4+ T cells sorted from blood. Subset defined: memory CD4+ T cells, CD4+CD45RO+CD25-. This CDR3 is CSAAGGPVGYTF. CDR3 coding DNA: TGCAGTGCCGCCGGGGGGCCCGTTGGCTACACCTTC.